The entry below describes one T cell receptor (beta chain). Its antigen remains undetermined. No quality values exist for individual bases; no much larger clone is one base distant. The record originates from a study of cytotoxic CD8 clonotypes in ibrutinib-treated CLL (dated by TCRdb to the early 2020s). For context, the study as a whole: The cohort was composed of about 10 relapsed/refractory and about 15 treatment-naive patients; IGHV unmutated status was identified in approximately 17 patients. Of the roughly 86 people in the trial, around 26 had longitudinal samples available. Responses were partial in around 25 patients and complete in 2; after median roughly 69 months follow-up, around 15 stayed in remission and roughly twelve progressed. On average, each sample had approximately 280,000 productive templates and more than 75,000 productive rearrangements. All remission and progressive disease samples were collected while patients were still receiving ibrutinib. The response samples were drawn at a median of approximately 12 months into treatment, with a range of roughly 6 to 36 months. Cryopreserved peripheral blood mononuclear cells were obtained prior to treatment, at the time of response, and at either disease progression or sustained remission.

According to the study, the label for this sample's time point signals: roughly 12 months on ibrutinib. For TCR beta library preparation, 2 to 2.5 micrograms of genomic DNA were isolated from cryopreserved PBMCs. Longitudinal blood samples from CLL patients on ibrutinib monotherapy underwent high-throughput TCR beta sequencing. The patients took part in an open-label, single-center phase 2 trial of ibrutinib monotherapy. Summary of the overall study and its limitations: Public clonotypes were found to be uncommon and were observed to contract or remain stable during treatment; the increase in clonality was shown to reflect expansion of private clonotypes at ibrutinib response. Baseline clonality was found to be higher than that of age-matched healthy donors and was strongly correlated with circulating CD8+ T-cell counts. Sampling times were not matched between sustained-remission and progressing patients, and lymph node repertoires were not studied. Clonality increased at ibrutinib response, stayed stable in sustained remission, and fell back toward baseline at progression.

A MiSeq instrument was used for deep resolution sequencing, which targeted depths ranging from 1 in 1 million up to 1 in 200,000 T cells, with coverage averaging 10x for each clonotype. TCR beta libraries were generated with the immunoSEQ hsTCRB Kit. Turning to the authors' computational methods: ImmunoSEQ Data Assistant and ImmunoSEQ Analyzer were used for data analysis, and V, D and J genes were assigned according to IMGT definitions. Clonality was computed as one minus normalized Shannon entropy of productive rearrangement frequencies, ranging from 0 to 1. Only overrepresented clonotypes making up at least 0.05% of the repertoire of each patient were included in the public clonotype analysis. Approximately 13 age-matched healthy donor repertoires from immuneACCESS served as clonality controls. TCRdb obtained this table from immuneACCESS and retained in-frame rearrangements with V and J assigned. These tables miss some clones; where compared with another copy, unresolved V genes account for less than half of the shortfall, and the remainder is unexplained. That table supplies the V and J calls and clone size; D and trimming were determined from the DNA. This sample gives about 160,000 clones in total; roughly 80% of them show up just once. The ten largest clones take up around 2.1% of the sample.

The germline V gene sets CDR1 to MDHEN and CDR2 to SYDVKM. Counted from cysteine to phenylalanine, this CDR3 has 15 amino acids. Of all the DNA, just the CDR3 is kept, 45 bases in frame from base 1. The junction shows trimming of 5 bases on V and 1 base on J, plus 12 bases between the germline ends. The sample here was PBMCs, taken after 12 months of ibrutinib treatment. The sequence came from a human donor with chronic lymphocytic leukemia. Here the chain combines TRBV28 and TRBJ1-5; no D gene is confidently identified. The CDR3 corresponds to CASSSGRKSNQPQHF. The DNA sequence is given as TGTGCCAGCAGTAGCGGGAGAAAAAGCAATCAGCCCCAGCATTTT.